The table lists the clone carrying this TCR beta chain with a count of one. In the authors' workflow: Estimation of nucleated cell counts was performed using reference gene primer amplification. Profiling relied on immunoSEQ multiplex PCR, and the TCRdb table lists in-frame clones only, not all of them. The D gene and trimming were derived from the DNA, and the V and J assignments and clone size from that table. This repertoire shows around 69,000 clones, roughly 85% found once; its top ten account for approximately 25%. The sample originates from a study of blood T cell repertoires in COVID-19. Study background: The samples span acute and convalescent COVID-19 from the United States, Italy and Spain. T cells, B-cell-depleted T cells, or PBMCs provided the cDNA or gDNA that served as material.

Germline CDR1 reads LGHDT; CDR2 reads YNNKEL (reference sequence). The ends lost 3 bases at V and 1 base at J; junction bases unmatched: 3. This CDR3 comprises 15 residues. Sequencing was carried out using peripheral blood. The V and J genes are TRBV3-1 (or the pseudogene TRBV3-2) and TRBJ2-3; TRBD1 aligns across 8 bases. The TCR comes from a man in his fifties with acute or convalescent COVID-19. DNA of the CDR3: TGTGCCAGCAGCCAGCAGGGGGCGGGCACAGATACGCAGTATTTT. It is translated as CASSQQGAGTDTQYF.